The present TCR beta chain was sequenced within a study of blood T cell repertoires in COVID-19. Study-level information: Samples taken during acute and convalescent COVID-19 were collected in the United States, Italy and Spain. Nucleic acid was either cDNA or gDNA, and it came from T cells, B-cell-depleted T cells, or PBMCs.

Sequencing was performed with immunoSEQ multiplex PCR; in TCRdb, only in-frame clones are kept and a portion is missing. The top ten clones hold approximately 6.2% of a sample with about 200,000 clones, around nine tenths of them seen once. The CDR3 runs 15 residues. V was trimmed by 0 bases and J by 0 bases, leaving 10 bases between them. Germline CDR1 GTSNPN, CDR2 SVGIG (reference sequence). Sequenced sample: peripheral blood. This rearrangement joins TRBV30 to TRBJ2-3, with D tentatively TRBD2 (6 bases). The TCR comes from a man aged 55 to 70 who had recovered from COVID-19. CDR3 DNA: TGTGCCTGGAGTGTACTTAGCGGCAGCACAGATACGCAGTATTTT. Residues: CAWSVLSGSTDTQYF.